The rows below give T cell receptor beta chains drawn from one sample of a study of T cell responses to AZD1222 COVID-19 vaccine. The protocol was immunoSEQ multiplex PCR, while the TCRdb copy is restricted to in-frame clones and leaves out a portion. The repertoire holds more than 100,000 clones, with roughly 89% as singletons. The sequencing used peripheral blood, collected on day 0 of AZD1222 vaccination. The receptor source for this set is an adult in good health. The CDR3 runs from the conserved cysteine through the conserved F or W. The D gene is left open where the match is weak. Clone size is shown for a subset of rows, as once, few, many or a class of expanded clone.

j_call d_call clone_size v_call cdr3_aa cdr3_nt
TRBJ2-2 TRBD2 NA TRBV19 CASSILMLAAHTGELFF TGTGCCAGTAGTATTCTTATGCTAGCGGCCCACACCGGGGAGCTGTTTTTT
TRBJ2-2 NA NA TRBV13 CASSAPAGLAISGELFF TGTGCCAGCAGCGCGCCGGCGGGGCTAGCGATCAGCGGGGAGCTGTTTTTT
TRBJ2-7 TRBD2 NA TRBV30 CAWSPFAGGMTYEQYF TGTGCCTGGAGCCCCTTCGCCGGGGGGATGACCTACGAGCAGTACTTC
TRBJ2-7 NA NA TRBV15 CATSRDGKGSSYEQYF TGTGCCACCAGCAGAGATGGAAAAGGGAGCTCCTACGAGCAGTACTTC
TRBJ2-5 NA NA TRBV7-8 CASSLARLAVAPTQYF TGTGCCAGCAGCTTAGCGCGTCTAGCTGTCGCCCCGACCCAGTACTTC
TRBJ2-4 TRBD1 NA TRBV6-5 CASKGQALAKNIQYF TGTGCCAGCAAGGGACAGGCACTAGCCAAAAACATTCAGTACTTC
TRBJ1-5 NA once TRBV5-8 CASSLGTVRNQPQHF TGTGCCAGCAGCTTGGGGACAGTCCGAAATCAGCCCCAGCATTTT
TRBJ2-3 TRBD2 NA TRBV27 CASSSSLIAGKESDTQYF TGTGCCAGCAGTTCCTCACTCATAGCGGGAAAGGAGTCAGATACGCAGTATTTT
TRBJ2-1 NA NA TRBV10-3 CAISGIGPPSSYNEQFF TGTGCCATCAGTGGAATTGGACCCCCCAGCTCCTACAATGAGCAGTTCTTC
TRBJ2-2 TRBD1 NA TRBV19 CASGTGVNTGELFF TGTGCCAGTGGGACAGGTGTTAACACCGGGGAGCTGTTTTTT
TRBJ2-5 TRBD2 NA TRBV18 CASSLGLAVEETQYF TGTGCCAGCTCGCTGGGACTAGCGGTAGAAGAGACCCAGTACTTC
TRBJ2-7 NA NA TRBV10-3 CAISESTRGWEQYF TGTGCCATCAGTGAGTCGACTCGCGGGTGGGAGCAGTACTTC
TRBJ2-1 TRBD2 NA TRBV24-1 CATSDAGTNEQFF TGTGCCACCAGTGATGCCGGGACTAACGAGCAGTTCTTC
TRBJ2-7 NA NA TRBV2 CASSAPPGKNEQYF TGTGCCAGCAGTGCCCCACCGGGAAAGAACGAGCAGTACTTC
TRBJ1-2 NA NA TRBV6-4 CASSAPDFYGYTF TGTGCCAGCAGTGCCCCGGATTTCTATGGCTACACCTTC
TRBJ1-5 TRBD1 NA TRBV24-1 CATQLDRMDQPQHF TGTGCCACCCAATTGGACAGGATGGATCAGCCCCAGCATTTT
TRBJ2-7 TRBD2 NA TRBV11-2 CASSPRTSGRYSYEQYF TGTGCCAGCAGCCCCCGGACTAGCGGGAGGTACTCCTACGAGCAGTACTTC
TRBJ1-1 NA NA TRBV28 CASIAGDIWRGNTEAFF TGTGCCAGCATCGCCGGCGATATTTGGAGGGGGAACACTGAAGCTTTCTTT